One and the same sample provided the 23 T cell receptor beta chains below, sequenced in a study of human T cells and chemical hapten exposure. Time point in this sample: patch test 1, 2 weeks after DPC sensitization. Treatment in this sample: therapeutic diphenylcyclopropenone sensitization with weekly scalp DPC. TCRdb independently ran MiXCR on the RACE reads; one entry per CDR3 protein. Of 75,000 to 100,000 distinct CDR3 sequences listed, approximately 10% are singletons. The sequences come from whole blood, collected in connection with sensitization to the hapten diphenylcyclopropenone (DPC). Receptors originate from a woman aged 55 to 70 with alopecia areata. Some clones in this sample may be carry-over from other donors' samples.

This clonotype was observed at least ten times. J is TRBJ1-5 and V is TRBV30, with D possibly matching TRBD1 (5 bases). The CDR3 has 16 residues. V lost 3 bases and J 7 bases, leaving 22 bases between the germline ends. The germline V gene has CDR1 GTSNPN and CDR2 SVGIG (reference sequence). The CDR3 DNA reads TGTGCCTGGAGGGGACGAAGATTCCGCCCGAGCCAGCCCCAGCATTTT. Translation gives CAWRGRRFRPSQPQHF.

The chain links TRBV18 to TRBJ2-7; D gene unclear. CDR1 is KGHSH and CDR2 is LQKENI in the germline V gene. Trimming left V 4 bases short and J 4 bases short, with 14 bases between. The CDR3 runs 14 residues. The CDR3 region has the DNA TGTGCCAGCTCACTAACGGGTCCCGGGTACGAGCAGTACTTC. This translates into CASSLTGPGYEQYF. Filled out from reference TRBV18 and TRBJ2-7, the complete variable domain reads NAGVMQNPRHLVRRRGQEARLRCSPMKGHSHVYWYRQLPEEGLKFMVYLQKENIIDESGMPKERFSAEFPKEGPSILRIQQVVRGDSAAYFCASSLTGPGYEQYFGPGTRLTVT.

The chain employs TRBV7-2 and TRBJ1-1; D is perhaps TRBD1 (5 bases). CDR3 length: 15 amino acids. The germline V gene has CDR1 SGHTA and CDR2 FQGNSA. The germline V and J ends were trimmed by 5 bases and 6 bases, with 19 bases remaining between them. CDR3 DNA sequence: TGTGCCAGCAGCCCCCACACGGGGGTAGTCTCTGAAGCTTTCTTT. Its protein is CASSPHTGVVSEAFF.

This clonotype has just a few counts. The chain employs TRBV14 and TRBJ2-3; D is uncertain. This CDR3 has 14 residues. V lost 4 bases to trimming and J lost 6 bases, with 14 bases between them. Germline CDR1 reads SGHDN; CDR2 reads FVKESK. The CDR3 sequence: CASSPWGGRDTQYF. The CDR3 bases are TGTGCCAGCAGCCCATGGGGTGGCCGGGATACGCAGTATTTT.

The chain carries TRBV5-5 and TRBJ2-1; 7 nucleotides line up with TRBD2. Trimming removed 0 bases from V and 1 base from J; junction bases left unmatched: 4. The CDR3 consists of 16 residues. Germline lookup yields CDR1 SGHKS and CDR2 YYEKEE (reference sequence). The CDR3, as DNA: TGTGCCAGCAGCTTGGCCCCCGGGGGGTCCTACAATGAGCAGTTCTTC. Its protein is CASSLAPGGSYNEQFF.

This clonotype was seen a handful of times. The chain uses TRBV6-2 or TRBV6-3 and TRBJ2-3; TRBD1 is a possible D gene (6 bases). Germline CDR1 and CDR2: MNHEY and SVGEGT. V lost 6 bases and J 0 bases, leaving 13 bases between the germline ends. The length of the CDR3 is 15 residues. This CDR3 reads CASRGQSRSTDTQYF. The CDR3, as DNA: TGTGCCAGCAGAGGACAGTCGCGAAGCACAGATACGCAGTATTTT.

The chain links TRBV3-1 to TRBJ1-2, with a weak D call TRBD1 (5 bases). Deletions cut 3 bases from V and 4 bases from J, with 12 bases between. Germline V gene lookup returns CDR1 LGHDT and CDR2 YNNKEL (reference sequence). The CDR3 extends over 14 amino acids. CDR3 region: CASSHYGGGYGYTF. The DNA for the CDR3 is TGTGCCAGCAGCCACTACGGGGGTGGCTATGGCTACACCTTC.

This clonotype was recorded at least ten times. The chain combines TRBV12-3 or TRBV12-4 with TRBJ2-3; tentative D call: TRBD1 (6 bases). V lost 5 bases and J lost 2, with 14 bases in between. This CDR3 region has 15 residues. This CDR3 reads CASSPEQGFTDTQYF. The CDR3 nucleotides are TGTGCCAGCAGTCCGGAACAGGGTTTCACAGATACGCAGTATTTT.

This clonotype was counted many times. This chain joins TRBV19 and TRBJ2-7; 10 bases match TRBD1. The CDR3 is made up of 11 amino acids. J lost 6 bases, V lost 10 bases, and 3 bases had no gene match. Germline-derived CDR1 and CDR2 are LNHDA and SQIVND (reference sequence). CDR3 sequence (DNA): TGTGCCACCAGGACAGGGGGCGAGCAGTACTTC. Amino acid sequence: CATRTGGEQYF.

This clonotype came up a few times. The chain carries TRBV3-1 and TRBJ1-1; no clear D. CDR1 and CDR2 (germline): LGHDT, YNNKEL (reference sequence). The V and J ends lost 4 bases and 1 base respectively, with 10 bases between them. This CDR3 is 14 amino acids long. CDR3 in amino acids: CASSRIRENTEAFF. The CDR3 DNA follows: TGTGCCAGCAGCCGTATAAGGGAGAACACTGAAGCTTTCTTT.

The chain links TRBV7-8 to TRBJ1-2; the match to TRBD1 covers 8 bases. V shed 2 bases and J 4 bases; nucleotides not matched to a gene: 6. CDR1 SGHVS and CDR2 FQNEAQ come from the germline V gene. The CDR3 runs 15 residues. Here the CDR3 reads CASSLFQGATYGYTF. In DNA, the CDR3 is TGTGCCAGCAGCTTATTCCAGGGGGCGACCTATGGCTACACCTTC.

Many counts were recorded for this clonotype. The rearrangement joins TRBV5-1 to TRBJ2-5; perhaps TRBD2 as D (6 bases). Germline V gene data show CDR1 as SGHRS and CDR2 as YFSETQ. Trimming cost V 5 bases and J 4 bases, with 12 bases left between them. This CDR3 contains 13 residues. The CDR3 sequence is CASRWDSRETQYF. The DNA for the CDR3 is TGCGCCAGCAGATGGGACTCGCGAGAGACCCAGTACTTC.

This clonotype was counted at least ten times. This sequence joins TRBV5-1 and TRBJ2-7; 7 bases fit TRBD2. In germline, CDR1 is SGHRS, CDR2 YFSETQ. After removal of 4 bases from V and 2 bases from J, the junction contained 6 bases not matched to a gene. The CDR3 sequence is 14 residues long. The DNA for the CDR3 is TGCGCCAGCAGCCCCTTGGGGGGGGCCTACGAGCAGTACTTC. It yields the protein CASSPLGGAYEQYF.

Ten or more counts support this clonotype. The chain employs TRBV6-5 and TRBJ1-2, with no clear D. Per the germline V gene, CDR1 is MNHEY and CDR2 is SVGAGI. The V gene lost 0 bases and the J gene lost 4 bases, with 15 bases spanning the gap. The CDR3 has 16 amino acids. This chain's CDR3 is CASSYSRLASAYGYTF. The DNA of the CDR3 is TGTGCCAGCAGTTACTCCCGATTGGCGTCTGCCTATGGCTACACCTTC.

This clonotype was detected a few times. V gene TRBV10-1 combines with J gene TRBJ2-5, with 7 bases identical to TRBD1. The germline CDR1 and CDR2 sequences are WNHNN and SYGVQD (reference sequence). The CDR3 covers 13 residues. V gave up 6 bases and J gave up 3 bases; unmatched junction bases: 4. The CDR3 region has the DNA TGCGCCAGCAGAGGCCAGGGGGAAGAGACCCAGTACTTC. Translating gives CASRGQGEETQYF.

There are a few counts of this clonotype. The CDR3 sequence: CASSLVYGRGINQPQHF. For the CDR3, the DNA is TGTGCCAGCAGCTTAGTGTACGGCAGGGGGATCAATCAGCCCCAGCATTTT. The chain is built from TRBV7-2 and TRBJ1-5, with 7 bases that match TRBD1. V was clipped by 1 base and J by 3 bases; unmatched bases: 9. The germline CDR1 and CDR2 sequences are SGHTA and FQGNSA. This CDR3 has 17 residues.

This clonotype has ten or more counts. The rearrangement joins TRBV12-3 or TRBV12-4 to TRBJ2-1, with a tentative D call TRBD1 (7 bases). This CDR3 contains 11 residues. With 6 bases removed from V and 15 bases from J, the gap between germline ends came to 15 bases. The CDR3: CASSTEGARFF. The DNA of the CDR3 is TGTGCCAGCAGCACGGAGGGGGCTAGGTTCTTC.

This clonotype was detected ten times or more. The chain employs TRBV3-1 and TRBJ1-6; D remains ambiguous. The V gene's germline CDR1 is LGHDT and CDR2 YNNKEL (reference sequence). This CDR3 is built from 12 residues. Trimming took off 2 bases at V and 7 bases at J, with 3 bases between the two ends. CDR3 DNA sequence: TGTGCCAGCAGCCAACTCAATTCACCCCTCCACTTT. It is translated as CASSQLNSPLHF.

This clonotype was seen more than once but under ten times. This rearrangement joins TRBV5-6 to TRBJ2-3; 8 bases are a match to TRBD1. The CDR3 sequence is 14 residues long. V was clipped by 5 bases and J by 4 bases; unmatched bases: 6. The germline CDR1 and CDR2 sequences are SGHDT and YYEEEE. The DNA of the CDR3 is TGTGCCAGCAGTTTTATGACAGGGGCAGATACGCAGTATTTT. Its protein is CASSFMTGADTQYF.

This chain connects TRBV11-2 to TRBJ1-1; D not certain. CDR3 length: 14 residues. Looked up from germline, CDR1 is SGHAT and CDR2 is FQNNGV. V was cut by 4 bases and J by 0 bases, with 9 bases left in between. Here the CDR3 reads CASSSLRVNTEAFF. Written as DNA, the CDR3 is TGTGCCAGCAGCTCACTCCGGGTGAACACTGAAGCTTTCTTT.

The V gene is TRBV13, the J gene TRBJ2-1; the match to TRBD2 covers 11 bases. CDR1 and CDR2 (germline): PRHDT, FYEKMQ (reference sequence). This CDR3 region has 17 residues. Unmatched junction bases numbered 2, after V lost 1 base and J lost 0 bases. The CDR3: CASSLATSGDSYNEQFF. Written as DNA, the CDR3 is TGTGCCAGCAGCTTAGCGACTAGCGGGGACTCCTACAATGAGCAGTTCTTC.

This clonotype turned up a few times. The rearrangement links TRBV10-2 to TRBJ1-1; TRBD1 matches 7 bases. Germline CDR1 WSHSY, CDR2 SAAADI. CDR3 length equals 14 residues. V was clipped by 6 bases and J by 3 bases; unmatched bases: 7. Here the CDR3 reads CASSSSGTDTEAFF. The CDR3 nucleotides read TGCGCCAGCAGCAGCTCCGGGACAGACACTGAAGCTTTCTTT.

In DNA, the CDR3 is TGTGCCAGCAGCTTGATCCCGCTAAGCACAGATACGCAGTATTTT. Amino acid sequence: CASSLIPLSTDTQYF. The chain couples TRBV5-4 to TRBJ2-3; D is unclear. This CDR3 has 15 residues. Germline V lookup: CDR1 SGHNT, CDR2 YYREEE (reference sequence). Trimming pared 1 base from V and 0 bases from J, leaving 9 bases between. The whole variable domain, filled in from reference TRBV5-4 and TRBJ2-3, reads ETGVTQSPTHLIKTRGQQVTLRCSSQSGHNTVSWYQQALGQGPQFIFQYYREEENGRGNFPPRFSGLQFPNYSSELNVNALELDDSALYLCASSLIPLSTDTQYFGPGTRLTVL.